Presented here are 6 T cell receptor beta chains from one specimen sequenced in a study of shared clonotypes between healthy human individuals. TCRdb keeps only in-frame clones here, not all; method: immunoSEQ multiplex PCR. The data show roughly 2.1 million clones, 85% to 95% seen once. CD45RO-negative, CCR7-selected cells formed the naive CD8 fraction, which excluded terminally differentiated effector memory CD45RA+ cells. Sequenced: naive CD8+ T cells from PBMCs. The source of these receptors is a man between 18 and 29 years old in good health. Some clones in this sample may be carry-over from other donors' samples.

This chain links TRBV27 with TRBJ1-4, with D tentatively TRBD1 (5 bases). The germline V and J ends were trimmed by 2 bases and 5 bases, with 12 bases remaining between them. Germline V gene sequence: CDR1 MNHEY, CDR2 SMNVEV (reference sequence). The CDR3 extends over 15 amino acids. This CDR3 reads CASSLAGWGNEKLFF. The CDR3 DNA follows: TGTGCCAGCAGTTTAGCAGGATGGGGCAATGAAAAACTGTTTTTT.

The gene calls are TRBV7-9 and TRBJ2-5, with TRBD1 matching over 7 bases. The CDR3 totals 14 residues. The J segment lost 5 bases and the V segment lost 5 bases, leaving 8 bases of the junction unmatched. Looked up from germline, CDR1 is SEHNR and CDR2 is FQNEAQ (reference sequence). The CDR3 region is CASSLSGQWETQYF. CDR3 in DNA: TGTGCCAGCAGCCTCTCGGGACAGTGGGAGACCCAGTACTTC.

This clone was recorded only once. V and J are TRBV4-1 and TRBJ1-1; D is uncertain. Trimming stripped 1 base from V and 7 bases from J, with 10 bases between. The CDR3 extends over 13 amino acids. CDR1 is MGHRA, CDR2 YSYEKL, per germline. The CDR3 loop reads CASSQGYGYEAFF. DNA of the CDR3: TGCGCCAGCAGCCAAGGGTACGGGTATGAAGCTTTCTTT.

The chain recombines TRBV27 with TRBJ2-7; TRBD2 matches 7 bases. J lost 9 bases, V lost 4 bases, and 15 bases had no gene match. The CDR3 length is 15 residues. CDR1 MNHEY and CDR2 SMNVEV come from the germline V gene (reference sequence). The CDR3 is CASSSTTSTNVAQYF. For the CDR3, the DNA is TGTGCCAGCAGTTCTACGACTAGCACCAACGTGGCGCAGTACTTC.

The chain couples TRBV7-2 to TRBJ2-1; D remains unclear. The CDR3 is made up of 12 amino acids. V was cut by 5 bases and J by 4 bases, with 6 bases left in between. The germline V gene has CDR1 SGHTA and CDR2 FQGNSA. This chain's CDR3 is CASSHDYNEQFF. Here the CDR3 DNA reads TGTGCCAGCAGCCACGATTACAATGAGCAGTTCTTC.

The chain carries TRBV28 and TRBJ2-2; unclear D gene. Trimming cost V 3 bases and J 0 bases, with 2 bases left between them. Germline CDR1 reads MDHEN; CDR2 reads SYDVKM. This CDR3 comprises 13 residues. CDR3 nucleotide sequence: TGTGCCAGCAGTTTCGCGAACACCGGGGAGCTGTTTTTT. Translation gives CASSFANTGELFF.